This section outlines one TCR beta chain sequence together with its context. Its antigen remains unknown. Each cDNA molecule carried a unique molecular identifier. Each CDR3 protein is one row after TCRdb ran MiXCR on the 5' RACE reads. The sample holds tens of thousands of distinct CDR3 sequences, roughly an eighth seen once. The data belong to a study of early T cells in non-severe SARS-CoV-2 infection. Across the whole study: Sequencing used unsorted whole-blood bulk RNA, so chains lack pairing.

Study findings and constraints: CD4 and private specificities were missed by VDJdb matching, which favored anti-spike CD8 responses.

Per the germline V gene, CDR1 is LGHDT and CDR2 is YNNKEL (reference sequence). The CDR3 runs to 13 residues. Deletions cut 3 bases from V and 0 bases from J, with 6 bases between. This receptor was identified in an adult who was a healthcare worker with PCR-confirmed SARS-CoV-2 infection or an uninfected control (not recorded which). The chain links TRBV3-1 to TRBJ2-7; no reliable D call. Sequencing was done on a sample of whole blood. The DNA for the CDR3 is TGTGCCAGCAGCCATTCCGTCTCCTACGAGCAGTACTTC. Its translation is CASSHSVSYEQYF.